The rows below give T cell receptor beta chains drawn from one sample of a study of OX40 agonist ivuxolimab in advanced cancers. Assay: immunoSEQ multiplex PCR; the TCRdb copy retains only in-frame clones and omits some. The sample includes about 37,000 clones, 92% of them seen just once. The input for sequencing was CD4+ or CD8+ T cells sorted from blood, taken in a trial of the OX40 agonist ivuxolimab. These receptors were taken from an adult with an advanced solid tumor such as melanoma, head and neck, liver or kidney cancer. CDR3s include the opening cysteine and the closing phenylalanine or tryptophan. The D gene is left open where the match is weak. Not every row has a clone size; where given, it reads once, few, many or a size class.

TRBJ2-2 | NA | TRBV28 | NA | CASSPNKNTGELFF | TGTGCCAGCAGTCCTAATAAAAACACCGGGGAGCTGTTTTTT
TRBJ2-5 | NA | TRBV27 | once | CASSYTGVGETQYF | TGTGCCAGCAGCTACACGGGAGTCGGAGAGACCCAGTACTTC
TRBJ2-7 | NA | TRBV4-3 | NA | CASSQGQATSYEQYF | TGCGCCAGCAGCCAAGGTCAGGCGACCTCCTACGAGCAGTACTTC
TRBJ1-2 | NA | TRBV7-9 | NA | CASSLAQVKDYGYTF | TGTGCCAGCAGCTTAGCGCAAGTGAAGGACTATGGCTACACCTTC
TRBJ2-7 | NA | TRBV2 | NA | CASTEEMIEQYF | TGTGCCAGCACGGAGGAAATGATCGAGCAGTACTTC
TRBJ2-1 | TRBD1 | TRBV27 | NA | CASSLRGFEGALKNEQFF | TGTGCCAGCAGTTTAAGAGGGTTCGAGGGGGCGCTGAAAAATGAGCAGTTCTTC
TRBJ1-2 | NA | TRBV7-8 | NA | CASSTPGNYGYTF | TGTGCCAGCAGCACCCCAGGGAACTATGGCTACACCTTC
TRBJ2-1 | TRBD2 | TRBV25-1 | NA | CASSELAGYNEQFF | TGTGCCAGCAGTGAACTAGCGGGCTACAATGAGCAGTTCTTC
TRBJ2-3 | NA | TRBV4-3 | NA | CASSQARGADTQYF | TGCGCCAGCAGCCAGGCGAGGGGCGCAGATACGCAGTATTTT
TRBJ2-7 | NA | TRBV7-9 | NA | CASSLLNTEGTYEQYF | TGTGCCAGCAGCTTACTTAACACGGAAGGGACCTACGAGCAGTACTTC
TRBJ2-1 | TRBD1 | TRBV2 | NA | CASAVFVQGPAYNEQFF | TGTGCCAGCGCGGTTTTTGTACAGGGGCCAGCCTACAATGAGCAGTTCTTC
TRBJ1-1 | NA | TRBV4-3 | NA | CASSQEWGNTEAFF | TGCGCCAGCAGCCAAGAATGGGGAAACACTGAAGCTTTCTTT
TRBJ1-2 | NA | TRBV7-8 | NA | CASSLSARGYTF | TGTGCCAGCAGCTTATCCGCGAGGGGCTACACCTTC
TRBJ1-2 | NA | TRBV19 | NA | CASRASVTYGYTF | TGTGCCAGCCGAGCATCAGTGACCTATGGCTACACCTTC
TRBJ2-1 | TRBD2 | TRBV15 | NA | CATSRRGLTSGRDNEQFF | TGTGCCACCAGCAGAAGGGGCCTCACTAGCGGGAGAGACAATGAGCAGTTCTTC
TRBJ2-3 | NA | TRBV6-5 | NA | CASSYGSGIDTQYF | TGTGCCAGCAGTTACGGGTCAGGGATAGATACGCAGTATTTT
TRBJ2-1 | TRBD1 | TRBV18 | NA | CASSPRTGIYNEQFF | TGTGCCAGCTCACCTAGGACAGGGATATACAATGAGCAGTTCTTC
TRBJ2-1 | NA | TRBV9 | NA | CASSVGSLGREQFF | TGTGCCAGCAGCGTGGGCTCTCTGGGTCGTGAGCAGTTCTTC
TRBJ2-1 | NA | TRBV7-3 | once | CASSITGSWSYNEQFF | TGTGCCAGCAGCATCACAGGGAGCTGGTCCTACAATGAGCAGTTCTTC
TRBJ1-1 | NA | TRBV12-5 | once | CASGWTDNTEAFF | TGTGCTAGTGGTTGGACAGACAACACTGAAGCTTTCTTT
TRBJ1-5 | NA | TRBV6-1 | NA | CASSAWRANSNQPQHF | TGTGCCAGCAGTGCTTGGAGAGCAAATAGCAATCAGCCCCAGCATTTT
TRBJ1-3 | NA | TRBV27 | NA | CASSLASGNSGNTIYF | TGTGCCAGCAGTTTAGCCTCAGGGAACTCTGGAAACACCATATATTTT